A single sample is the source of the 8 T cell receptor beta chains below, sequenced in a study of T cell changes during pregnancy in multiple sclerosis. Sequenced by immunoSEQ multiplex PCR; TCRdb stores in-frame clones only, minus some. The sample lists fewer than 130,000 clones; roughly nine tenths were seen once. This sample comprised peripheral blood, obtained after pregnancy. All receptors derive from a female donor with multiple sclerosis, enrolled in a pregnancy study.

V is TRBV2 and J is TRBJ2-5; D remains ambiguous. Germline CDR1 is SNHLY and CDR2 is FYNNEI. The CDR3 has 12 amino acids. The ends were cut back, 4 bases at V and 1 base at J, with 4 bases in the middle. DNA for the CDR3: TGTGCCAGCAGTGTTAGCCAAGAGACCCAGTACTTC. Its protein is CASSVSQETQYF.

This clone has just one count. The chain combines TRBV19 with TRBJ2-1, with 13 bases lining up with TRBD2. This CDR3 is built from 18 residues. V dropped 1 base and J dropped 12; count of bases not matched to a gene: 15. CDR1 and CDR2 (germline): LNHDA, SQIVND (reference sequence). CDR3 amino acids: CASSIAGIGLAGAAWQFF. CDR3 sequence (DNA): TGTGCCAGTAGTATAGCGGGAATCGGACTAGCGGGGGCGGCCTGGCAGTTCTTC. The variable domain in full, completed from reference TRBV19 and TRBJ2-1, reads DGGITQSPKYLFRKEGQNVTLSCEQNLNHDAMYWYRQDPGQGLRLIYYSQIVNDFQKGDIAEGYSVSREKKESFPLTVTSAQKNPTAFYLCASSIAGIGLAGAAWQFFGPGTRLTVL.

The chain couples TRBV30 to TRBJ1-1, with D perhaps matching TRBD1 (6 bases). CDR1 GTSNPN and CDR2 SVGIG come from the germline V gene (reference sequence). This CDR3 has 13 residues. Deletions cut 7 bases from V and 0 bases from J, with 12 bases between. The CDR3 sequence is CAFQGIMNTEAFF. The CDR3 DNA is TGTGCCTTCCAGGGGATTATGAACACTGAAGCTTTCTTT.

The chain uses TRBV7-3 and TRBJ2-2; TRBD2 aligns across 7 bases. Germline CDR1 reads SGHTA; CDR2 reads FQGTGA. Trimming cost V 2 bases and J 4 bases; bases outside gene matches: 4. This CDR3 has 15 residues. DNA of the CDR3: TGTGCCAGCAGCTTAGACGGGGGGTTCACCGGGGAGCTGTTTTTT. Residues: CASSLDGGFTGELFF.

The J gene is TRBJ2-7, the V gene TRBV7-8; TRBD1 agrees at 9 bases. Germline trimming cut 6 bases from V and 2 bases from J; bases unmatched to any gene: 5. Germline V gene data show CDR1 as SGHVS and CDR2 as FQNEAQ. This CDR3 region has 14 residues. The CDR3 reads CASRTGTGTYEQYF. For the CDR3, the DNA is TGTGCCAGCAGAACCGGGACAGGGACCTACGAGCAGTACTTC.

V and J are TRBV7-9 and TRBJ1-5, with D unclear. The germline gives CDR1 SEHNR, CDR2 FQNEAQ (reference sequence). This CDR3 has 14 amino acids. Trimming took 0 bases from V and 3 from J, leaving 6 bases between them. CDR3 sequence reads: CASSLASVNQPQHF. The CDR3 DNA sequence: TGTGCCAGCAGCTTAGCGTCCGTCAATCAGCCCCAGCATTTT.

The chain is built from TRBV2 and TRBJ2-1, with 14 bases lining up with TRBD2. Losses at the gene ends were 5 bases for V and 11 bases for J; bases not matched to a gene: 11. The CDR3 runs 16 residues. The germline gives CDR1 SNHLY, CDR2 FYNNEI. The CDR3 DNA sequence: TGTGCCAGCAGTAGCCCGACTAGCGGGGGGGAGAGAAAGCAGTTCTTC. It specifies CASSSPTSGGERKQFF.

The chain carries TRBV6-1 and TRBJ1-1, with 8 bases lining up with TRBD1. The V gene's germline CDR1 is MNHNS and CDR2 SASEGT. CDR3 length: 14 residues. V was clipped by 1 base and J by 6 bases; unmatched bases: 4. Written as DNA, the CDR3 is TGTGCCAGCAGTGAAGACAGGGGGAATCCTGAAGCTTTCTTT. Translation gives CASSEDRGNPEAFF.